The next 24 T cell receptor beta chains were all read from a single sample in a study of T cells in pancreatic ductal adenocarcinoma. Measured with immunoSEQ multiplex PCR; TCRdb has only the in-frame clones, and not every one. The repertoire includes fewer than 5,000 clones, roughly 80% of them detected once, and 7.5% to 8% sits in the top ten. Surgery without prior neoadjuvant therapy was the treatment of the selected pancreatic ductal adenocarcinoma patients. Sequencing used pancreatic tumor tissue. These receptor sequences come from a human donor with pancreatic ductal adenocarcinoma. The donor label of this sample is uncertain.

V usage is TRBV28 and J usage is TRBJ2-1, with TRBD1 matching over 7 bases. Per germline, CDR1 MDHEN and CDR2 SYDVKM. Losses at the gene ends were 6 bases for V and 6 bases for J; bases not matched to a gene: 14. This CDR3 spans 16 amino acids. In DNA, the CDR3 is TGTGCCAGCAGCGCCTTGCGAGGGGGCGAATTCAATGAGCAGTTCTTC. Its translation: CASSALRGGEFNEQFF.

The CDR3 DNA follows: TGTGCCAGCAGCTCCCGGAGGGGAGGGGAGCTGTTTTTT. The encoded protein is CASSSRRGGELFF. V and J are TRBV7-3 and TRBJ2-2; D perhaps matches TRBD2 (6 bases). V gave up 4 bases and J gave up 8 bases, with 11 bases separating them. The CDR3 is 13 amino acids. CDR1 is SGHTA and CDR2 is FQGTGA in the germline V gene.

This clone is a singleton in its sample. Germline is not matched at one junction end, which may reflect a read error. The chain links TRBV7-9 to TRBJ1-3; 11 bases are shared with TRBD1. The germline gives CDR1 SEHNR, CDR2 FQNEAQ (reference sequence). The CDR3 contains 16 residues. The CDR3 DNA sequence: TGTGCCAGCAGCTTACCTTCCGGGACAGGGGGAAGCACCATATATTTT. Translating gives CASSLPSGTGGSTIYF. The full variable domain, rest sourced from reference TRBV7-9 and TRBJ1-3, is DTGVSQNPRHKITKRGQNVTFRCDPISEHNRLYWYRQTLGQGPEFLTYFQNEAQLEKSRLLSDRFSAERPKGSFSTLEIQRTEQGDSAMYLCASSLPSGTGGSTIYFGEGSWLTVV.

J is TRBJ1-1 and V is TRBV11-2; D possibly corresponds to TRBD1 (5 bases). V dropped 5 bases and J dropped 0 bases, with 22 bases sitting between them. In germline, CDR1 is SGHAT, CDR2 FQNNGV. The CDR3 extends over 18 amino acids. The CDR3 reads CASSPDYDRFLMNTEAFF. CDR3 nucleotides: TGTGCCAGCAGCCCAGATTATGACAGATTCCTCATGAACACTGAAGCTTTCTTT.

V is TRBV6-6 and J is TRBJ1-2; D remains unclear. This CDR3 is 11 amino acids long. V shed 2 bases and J shed 8 bases, with 6 bases lying between them. Germline V gene data show CDR1 as MNHNY and CDR2 as SVGAGI (reference sequence). CDR3 in amino acids: CASSYRGGYTF. Here the CDR3 DNA reads TGTGCCAGCAGTTACCGAGGGGGCTACACCTTC.

For the CDR3, the DNA is TGTGCCAGCAGTCCCAGGGGGCGCGTCGACGAAAAACTGTTTTTT. This encodes CASSPRGRVDEKLFF. The V gene is TRBV6-5, the J gene TRBJ1-4; 8 nucleotides line up with TRBD1. CDR1 is MNHEY and CDR2 is SVGAGI in the germline V gene. CDR3 size: 15 residues. V shed 5 bases and J 8 bases; nucleotides not matched to a gene: 10.

DNA of the CDR3: TGTGCCAGCAGTGAGCGACAGGGGTTGCAGCAGTACTTC. Translation: CASSERQGLQQYF. This rearrangement joins TRBV2 to TRBJ2-7; 8 nucleotides match TRBD1. Germline V CDR1 and CDR2: SNHLY, FYNNEI. This CDR3 is 13 amino acids long. Trimming removed 3 bases from V and 8 bases from J; junction bases left unmatched: 6.

V and J are TRBV19 and TRBJ2-4; perhaps TRBD1 as D (6 bases). Trimming took 1 base from V and 0 from J, leaving 16 bases between them. This CDR3 has 18 amino acids. Germline V lookup: CDR1 LNHDA, CDR2 SQIVND (reference sequence). The CDR3 protein is CASSIAIGAGVAKNIQYF. The CDR3 DNA is TGTGCCAGTAGTATAGCAATTGGGGCAGGGGTAGCCAAAAACATTCAGTACTTC.

CDR3 residues: CASSLGQGREQYF. The DNA for the CDR3 is TGCGCCAGCAGCTTGGGACAGGGTCGGGAGCAGTACTTC. The V call is TRBV5-1, the J call TRBJ2-7; 7 nucleotides align to TRBD1. The germline CDR1 and CDR2 sequences are SGHRS and YFSETQ. The CDR3 is made up of 13 amino acids. The V and J ends lost 0 bases and 7 bases, in that order; junction bases with no gene match: 4.

The sample holds a few counts of this clone. The chain is built from TRBV7-9 and TRBJ1-2; 7 nucleotides match TRBD1. The CDR3 has 16 residues. The germline V gene encodes CDR1 SEHNR and CDR2 FQNEAQ (reference sequence). Trimming removed 3 bases from V and 0 bases from J; junction bases left unmatched: 7. As DNA, the CDR3 is TGTGCCAGCAGCTTCCCAGGGGGTGAAGCTAACTATGGCTACACCTTC. Translation gives CASSFPGGEANYGYTF.

The chain carries TRBV5-5 and TRBJ1-2, with 9 bases that match TRBD1. The V segment lost 4 bases and the J segment 7 bases; nucleotides outside the gene matches: 2. Germline-derived CDR1 and CDR2 are SGHKS and YYEKEE (reference sequence). This CDR3 comprises 12 residues. CDR3 protein: CASSVDRGGYTF. DNA of the CDR3: TGTGCCAGCAGCGTGGACAGGGGTGGCTACACCTTC.

The rearrangement joins TRBV27 to TRBJ2-7; 9 bases align to TRBD2. The germline gives CDR1 MNHEY, CDR2 SMNVEV (reference sequence). The CDR3 length is 17 residues. Germline trimming cut 4 bases from V and 0 bases from J; bases unmatched to any gene: 10. The CDR3 DNA reads as TGTGCCAGCAGTTACCGAGGCGGGAGGGCCCTCTCCTACGAGCAGTACTTC. Its protein product is CASSYRGGRALSYEQYF.

The genes are TRBV4-3 and TRBJ2-1; D remains unclear. V shed 0 bases and J shed 6 bases, with 21 bases lying between them. The CDR3 is made up of 18 amino acids. Germline V CDR1 and CDR2: LGHNA, YSLEER. CDR3 DNA: TGCGCCAGCAGCCAAGATCATGGTTTCGTTGTCCTAGGCAATGAGCAGTTCTTC. Protein product: CASSQDHGFVVLGNEQFF.

The rearrangement links TRBV5-1 to TRBJ2-3; TRBD2 matches 15 bases. Trimming removed 0 bases from V and 4 bases from J; junction bases left unmatched: 3. Germline values: CDR1 SGHRS, CDR2 YFSETQ. The CDR3 is 17 residues long. The DNA for the CDR3 is TGCGCCAGCAGCTTGGGCGGGACTAGCGGGGGGTCAGATACGCAGTATTTT. Translation: CASSLGGTSGGSDTQYF.

The chain recombines TRBV7-2 with TRBJ2-2, with a weak D call TRBD2 (6 bases). Germline CDR1 is SGHTA and CDR2 is FQGNSA. This CDR3 has 15 residues. With 5 bases removed from V and 0 bases from J, the gap between germline ends came to 10 bases. The CDR3 protein is CASSHRTTNTGELFF. DNA for the CDR3: TGTGCCAGCAGCCACAGGACTACGAACACCGGGGAGCTGTTTTTT.

The V gene is TRBV7-2, the J gene TRBJ1-3; D is uncertain. This CDR3 comprises 13 residues. Trimming cost V 1 base and J 2 bases, with 3 bases left between them. Looked up from germline, CDR1 is SGHTA and CDR2 is FQGNSA. As DNA, the CDR3 is TGTGCCAGCAGCTTAGGAACTGGAAACACCATATATTTT. Translated: CASSLGTGNTIYF.

In this sample, this clone turned up once. The CDR3 DNA follows: TGTGCCACCCGGGGGCCCTACAATGAGCAGTTCTTC. Translated, it gives CATRGPYNEQFF. This sequence joins TRBV6-6 and TRBJ2-1; D may match TRBD1 or TRBD2 (6 bases each). The V gene lost 10 bases and the J gene lost 2 bases, with 9 bases spanning the gap. The CDR3 spans 12 residues. The germline V gene has CDR1 MNHNY and CDR2 SVGAGI (reference sequence).

J is TRBJ1-2 and V is TRBV5-4, with D possibly TRBD1 on 5 matching bases. Between the trimmed V and J ends, which lost 4 bases and 2 bases, there was a span of 12 bases. Germline loops: CDR1 SGHNT, CDR2 YYREEE (reference sequence). CDR3 length equals 14 residues. The CDR3 spells CASSPPAGNYGYTF. CDR3 nucleotides: TGTGCCAGCAGCCCCCCGGCAGGGAACTATGGCTACACCTTC. Full variable domain (outside the CDR3, taken from reference TRBV5-4 and TRBJ1-2): ETGVTQSPTHLIKTRGQQVTLRCSSQSGHNTVSWYQQALGQGPQFIFQYYREEENGRGNFPPRFSGLQFPNYSSELNVNALELDDSALYLCASSPPAGNYGYTFGSGTRLTVV.

This chain uses TRBV28 with TRBJ2-7, with 8 bases identical to TRBD1. The CDR3 covers 17 residues. Looked up from germline, CDR1 is MDHEN and CDR2 is SYDVKM. V shed 6 bases and J 0 bases; nucleotides not matched to a gene: 13. The CDR3 sequence: CASSPIPRDRSSYEQYF. The CDR3 coding sequence is TGTGCCAGCAGCCCTATTCCCCGGGACAGGAGCTCCTACGAGCAGTACTTC.

V usage is TRBV15 and J usage is TRBJ2-2, with 16 bases fitting TRBD2. Per germline, CDR1 LNHNV and CDR2 YYDKDF (reference sequence). There are 19 residues in the CDR3. Losses at the gene ends were 3 bases for V and 7 bases for J; bases not matched to a gene: 11. The DNA for the CDR3 is TGTGCCACCAGCAGCCTCCCGGGACTAGCGGGAGGGCCTGGCGGGGAGCTGTTTTTT. It specifies CATSSLPGLAGGPGGELFF.

The chain joins TRBV5-6 to TRBJ2-1; 9 bases are shared with TRBD2. CDR3 size: 16 residues. The trim removed 4 bases at V and 6 bases at J, leaving 11 bases unmatched. CDR1 is SGHDT, CDR2 YYEEEE, per germline. CDR3 DNA: TGTGCCAGCAGCCTACTCAGCGGGAGGTCCCGCAATGAGCAGTTCTTC. Amino acid sequence: CASSLLSGRSRNEQFF.

The V and J genes are TRBV5-1 and TRBJ2-1; 11 bases map to TRBD2. This CDR3 is 18 amino acids long. Trimming cost V 0 bases and J 3 bases; bases outside gene matches: 8. Germline values: CDR1 SGHRS, CDR2 YFSETQ. For the CDR3, the DNA is TGCGCCAGCAGCTTGGCCCTAGCGGGGGGCAGGTTCTACAATGAGCAGTTCTTC. It encodes CASSLALAGGRFYNEQFF.

The genes are TRBV19 and TRBJ1-2, with 11 positions matching TRBD1. Germline V gene lookup returns CDR1 LNHDA and CDR2 SQIVND (reference sequence). V gave up 8 bases and J gave up 3 bases; unmatched junction bases: 14. This CDR3 has 17 amino acids. DNA for the CDR3: TGTGCCAGTTCCCTCCAGGACAGGGGGCGCGCTGACTATGGCTACACCTTC. This codes for CASSLQDRGRADYGYTF.

This chain links TRBV9 with TRBJ1-3; 7 bases agree with TRBD1. Trimming took 1 base from V and 0 from J; bases not matched to a gene: 7. The V gene's germline CDR1 is SGDLS and CDR2 YYNGEE. The CDR3 is 17 residues long. The CDR3 is CASSVTEGAPSGNTIYF. The CDR3 nucleotides read TGTGCCAGCAGCGTAACTGAGGGGGCTCCCTCTGGAAACACCATATATTTT. The variable domain in full, with the rest retrieved from reference TRBV9 and TRBJ1-3, is DSGVTQTPKHLITATGQRVTLRCSPRSGDLSVYWYQQSLDQGLQFLIQYYNGEERAKGNILERFSAQQFPDLHSELNLSSLELGDSALYFCASSVTEGAPSGNTIYFGEGSWLTVV.